Shown below are 9 T cell receptor beta chains from a single sample sequenced in a study of low-dose radiotherapy and immunotherapy resistance in tumors. TRAV- and TRBV-specific primers, spanning alpha and beta chains, primed first-strand cDNA. TCR amplification involved 20 PCR cycles with a constant-region primer and V-primer adapter. TCRdb processed the reads anew with MiXCR; each CDR3 protein has one entry. Of 95,000 to 100,000 distinct CDR3 sequences listed, less than 25% are singletons. Indicated time point: after trial treatment. The treatment was: LDRT plus nivolumab, ipilimumab, low-dose cyclophosphamide and aspirin (RACIN trial). Sequenced here: PBMCs, sampled after low-dose radiotherapy plus immunotherapy. Receptors were obtained from a male donor with prostate cancer.

This clonotype has ten or more counts. The rearrangement joins TRBV11-1 to TRBJ1-2, with TRBD1 identical over 8 bases. CDR1 is SGHAT and CDR2 is FQDESV in the germline V gene (reference sequence). There are 13 residues in the CDR3. The V and J ends lost 5 bases and 4 bases, in that order; junction bases with no gene match: 3. The CDR3 nucleotides read TGTGCCAGCAGCGGGACAGGCCGCTATGGCTACACCTTC. Translation: CASSGTGRYGYTF.

The sample holds many counts of this clonotype. This chain joins TRBV10-3 and TRBJ1-1, with 11 bases that match TRBD1. Trimming took 6 bases from V and 5 from J; bases not matched to a gene: 8. Germline V gives CDR1 ENHRY, CDR2 SYGVKD. CDR3 size: 15 residues. This CDR3 reads CAISLDRGLGTEAFF. In DNA form, the CDR3 reads TGTGCCATCAGCCTGGACAGGGGGCTCGGTACTGAAGCTTTCTTT.

The sample holds many counts of this clonotype. The rearrangement links TRBV2 to TRBJ2-7; no clear D gene. CDR1 and CDR2 (germline): SNHLY, FYNNEI. V was trimmed by 9 bases and J by 2 bases, leaving 17 bases between them. This CDR3 is built from 14 residues. The CDR3 region has the DNA TGTGCCAGGCACGGCTATATAGGGCCCTACGAGCAGTACTTC. Residues: CARHGYIGPYEQYF.

This chain links TRBV5-5 with TRBJ1-4; D is perhaps TRBD1 (5 bases). Trimming pared 3 bases from V and 3 bases from J, leaving 15 bases between. The CDR3 contains 16 residues. Germline values: CDR1 SGHKS, CDR2 YYEKEE (reference sequence). CDR3 DNA: TGTGCCAGCAGCTCCGACCAGGGACGAGCTAATGAAAAACTGTTTTTT. It yields the protein CASSSDQGRANEKLFF.

This clonotype was detected many times. The rearrangement uses TRBV5-5 and TRBJ1-2, with TRBD1 matching over 8 bases. V lost 4 bases, J lost 7 bases, and 9 bases stayed unmatched. Germline loops: CDR1 SGHKS, CDR2 YYEKEE (reference sequence). The CDR3 is 14 residues long. The CDR3 is CASSPEGQGGGYTF. CDR3 DNA: TGTGCCAGCAGCCCGGAAGGACAGGGTGGTGGCTACACCTTC.

Comment on this clonotype: A far larger clone differs by one base, so this is likely a read error. This chain joins TRBV20-1 and TRBJ2-1; 10 bases fit TRBD1. CDR3 size: 13 residues. Looked up from germline, CDR1 is DFQATT and CDR2 is SNEGSKA (reference sequence). V lost 6 bases, J lost 7 bases, and 6 bases stayed unmatched. The CDR3 sequence: CSAGGQGWNEQFF. CDR3 sequence (DNA): TGCAGTGCGGGGGGACAGGGGTGGAATGAGCAGTTCTTC.

This clonotype came up many times. The V gene is TRBV19, the J gene TRBJ2-1; D not certain. Germline-derived CDR1 and CDR2 are LNHDA and SQIVND (reference sequence). V shed 1 base and J shed 8 bases, with 9 bases lying between them. The CDR3 totals 13 residues. CDR3 DNA: TGTGCCAGTAGTATAGGAGTTAGGGATGAGCAGTTCTTC. It codes for CASSIGVRDEQFF.

The rearrangement uses TRBV7-2 and TRBJ2-3, with D tentatively TRBD2 (7 bases). Germline CDR1 reads SGHTA; CDR2 reads FQGNSA. This CDR3 comprises 16 residues. V was trimmed by 5 bases and J by 3 bases, leaving 18 bases between them. In DNA form, the CDR3 reads TGTGCCAGCAGCGCCATAGTGGGGGGGCCAACAGATACGCAGTATTTT. The encoded protein is CASSAIVGGPTDTQYF.

This clonotype was seen many times. J is TRBJ1-1 and V is TRBV19, with TRBD1 identical over 7 bases. V lost 7 bases, J lost 7 bases, and 6 bases stayed unmatched. This CDR3 has 12 amino acids. Germline V gene lookup returns CDR1 LNHDA and CDR2 SQIVND (reference sequence). The CDR3 here is CASNTQGFEAFF. The CDR3 DNA is TGTGCCAGTAATACACAGGGGTTTGAAGCTTTCTTT.